Included here is one T cell receptor beta chain sequence, with context. This record comes from a study of blood T cell repertoires in COVID-19. Turning to the study itself: The United States, Italy and Spain supplied acute and convalescent COVID-19 samples.

J lost 4 bases, V lost 5 bases, and 11 bases had no gene match. CDR1 and CDR2 from the germline V gene are MNHEY and SVGEGT. CDR3 length: 18 residues. Measured with immunoSEQ multiplex PCR; TCRdb has only the in-frame clones, and not every one. This table has about 300,000 clones, 83% appearing once. Sequenced: peripheral blood. The rearrangement uses TRBV6-2 or TRBV6-3 and TRBJ2-1; TRBD2 matches 13 bases. This TCR came from a woman aged 45-65 years with acute or convalescent COVID-19. The CDR3 DNA reads as TGTGCCAGCAGTCGGACCCCGGGACTAGCGGGGTTTTACAATGAGCAGTTCTTC. As protein: CASSRTPGLAGFYNEQFF.